The T cell receptor beta chain described here comes from a study of cytotoxic CD8 clonotypes in ibrutinib-treated CLL. Genomic DNA for TCR beta libraries, around 1.9 micrograms, came from cryopreserved PBMCs. This clone was observed a few times. The CDR3 is 14 amino acids. Trimming removed 5 bases from V and 2 bases from J, with 10 bases in between. CDR1 is LNHDA and CDR2 is SQIVND in the germline V gene (reference sequence). Depths of 1 in 200,000 to 1 in 1 million T cells were the sequencing target. Assay: immunoSEQ multiplex PCR; the TCRdb copy retains only in-frame clones and omits some. The data hold some 63,000 clones, with just over 90% observed a single time.

The material sequenced was PBMCs, taken after 12 months of ibrutinib treatment. The rearrangement uses TRBV19 and TRBJ1-3; D gene uncertain. The TCR comes from a human donor with chronic lymphocytic leukemia. In DNA form, the CDR3 reads TGTGCCAGTAGTTGGGGTGGGACTGGAAACACCATATATTTT. This encodes CASSWGGTGNTIYF.